The subject of this entry is one TCR beta chain. Its antigen is as yet unknown. The data derive from a study of OX40 agonist ivuxolimab in advanced cancers. Whole-study findings and limits: Both CD4+ and CD8+ T cell populations in blood had undergone clonal expansion by week 6 at 0.1 to 3.0 mg/kg.

Sequencing was performed with immunoSEQ multiplex PCR; in TCRdb, only in-frame clones are kept and a portion is missing. The sample shows 57,000 or so clones, roughly 84% of them seen only once. No patient had autoimmune disease or received systemic immunosuppression. The sample here was CD4+ or CD8+ T cells sorted from blood, taken in a trial of the OX40 agonist ivuxolimab. The origin of this receptor is an adult with an advanced solid tumor such as melanoma, head and neck, liver or kidney cancer.

The DNA for the CDR3 is TGTGCCAGCAGCAAAGTTCGGGGGGCAATCCCCTACGAGCAGTACTTC. It translates to CASSKVRGAIPYEQYF. The rearrangement joins TRBV21-1 to TRBJ2-7; the D segment call TRBD2 is taken from the table without a DNA check. TRBV21-1 is tagged as a pseudogene. The CDR3 consists of 16 residues.